This T cell receptor beta chain was profiled in a study of radiation and T cells in renal cell carcinoma. Looking at the study overall: Nephrectomy followed 15 Gy stereotactic body radiation by 4 weeks. Study-level results: Top tumor clonotypes rose in blood 2 weeks post-radiation, then contracted.

Time point meaning: baseline pretreatment blood. Treatment indicated: 15 Gy SBRT to primary tumor, nephrectomy 4 weeks later. Radiation-treated patients gave blood at baseline, week 2 and week 4. Clear cell pathology was present in this patient's renal cell carcinoma. Using immunoSEQ multiplex PCR, the repertoire was profiled, and TCRdb retains in-frame clones only, with some absent. This table holds about 130,000 clones, approximately 90% found once. In the case of this clone: The target antigen is unknown.

V lost 2 bases to trimming and J lost 6 bases, with 19 bases between them. The CDR3 sequence is 16 residues long. Germline V CDR1 and CDR2: SGHVS, FQNEAQ. Here the sequenced sample was blood, taken from a patient whose treatment included radiotherapy and nephrectomy. The chain employs TRBV7-8 and TRBJ2-5; tentatively, D is TRBD1 or TRBD2 (6 bases each). The receptor's source is a woman in her fifties or sixties with renal cell carcinoma. The CDR3 DNA is TGTGCCAGCAGCTTACTGGAATACAGGGCGGGGAAGACCCAGTACTTC. This codes for CASSLLEYRAGKTQYF.